These 21 T cell receptor beta chains were all obtained from the same sample, sequenced in a study of blood T cells in healthy people across ages. Sample-barcoded 5' priming and a J-beta primer mix drove a second PCR of about 7 to 11 cycles. Each CDR3 protein gets one entry after TCRdb re-called the 5' RACE reads with MiXCR. The repertoire includes 700,000 or so distinct CDR3 sequences, about 20% of them detected once, and about 22% sits in the top ten. The sample was blood. These receptors came from a man aged 70-80 years in good health.

The CDR3 nucleotides read TGCGCCAGCAGCTTGGCCGGGAATAACTATGGCTACACCTTC. It is translated as CASSLAGNNYGYTF. V gene TRBV5-1 combines with J gene TRBJ1-2; D gene unclear. This CDR3 is 14 amino acids long. Germline lookup yields CDR1 SGHRS and CDR2 YFSETQ. The V end lost 0 bases, the J end lost 1 base, and 7 bases lay between the germline ends.

The rearrangement links TRBV6-6 to TRBJ2-7, with D possibly being TRBD1 (6 bases). Trimming cost V 0 bases and J 1 base, with 7 bases left between them. The CDR3 extends over 14 amino acids. The germline gives CDR1 MNHNY, CDR2 SVGAGI (reference sequence). CDR3 residues: CASSYSDRSYEQYV. The CDR3 DNA reads as TGTGCCAGCAGTTACTCCGACAGGTCCTACGAGCAGTACGTC.

This clonotype was counted many times. This rearrangement joins TRBV12-3 or TRBV12-4 to TRBJ1-3; the D gene is possibly TRBD1 (6 bases). The CDR3 length is 14 residues. The ends were cut back, 5 bases at V and 1 base at J, with 9 bases in the middle. The CDR3 coding sequence is TGTGCCAGCAGTCCTGACAGGTCTGGAAACACCATATATTTT. This encodes CASSPDRSGNTIYF.

The chain uses TRBV24-1 and TRBJ1-2; the D is unclear. V lost 1 base to trimming and J lost 8 bases, with 10 bases between them. Germline values: CDR1 KGHDR, CDR2 SFDVKD. The CDR3 runs to 13 residues. The CDR3 sequence: CATSDFAGYGYTF. In nucleotides, the CDR3 is TGTGCCACCAGTGATTTTGCCGGGTACGGCTACACCTTC.

This clonotype showed up just a few times. V is TRBV29-1 and J is TRBJ1-2; the match to TRBD1 covers 12 bases. The CDR3 extends over 16 amino acids. Trimming removed 0 bases from V and 2 bases from J; junction bases left unmatched: 4. Germline lookup yields CDR1 SQVTM and CDR2 ANQGSEA. CDR3 residues: CSVEEGGTGGNYGYTF. The CDR3 DNA sequence: TGCAGCGTTGAAGAGGGAGGGACAGGGGGCAACTATGGCTACACCTTC.

The genes are TRBV18 and TRBJ1-4, with 7 bases identical to TRBD1. This CDR3 is built from 17 residues. After removal of 3 bases from V and 0 bases from J, the junction contained 7 bases not matched to a gene. From germline, CDR1 is KGHSH and CDR2 LQKENI. The DNA of the CDR3 is TGTGCCAGCTCACCTCGGAACAGGGGATCAACTAATGAAAAACTGTTTTTT. It is translated as CASSPRNRGSTNEKLFF.

This clonotype appeared once. The V gene is TRBV28, the J gene TRBJ2-7, with a tentative D call TRBD1 (6 bases). The CDR3 extends over 13 amino acids. Germline V gene data show CDR1 as MDHEN and CDR2 as SYDVKM. Trimming stripped 8 bases from V and 0 bases from J, with 11 bases between. The CDR3 coding sequence is TGTGCCAGCCAGACAGGAGGCTCCTACGAGCAGTACTTC. Its translation is CASQTGGSYEQYF.

In its sample, this clonotype was seen a few times. This chain connects TRBV7-8 to TRBJ1-4; D is unresolved. V lost 1 base and J lost 3, with 9 bases in between. Per the germline V gene, CDR1 is SGHVS and CDR2 is FQNEAQ. The CDR3 has 15 residues. CDR3 DNA sequence: TGTGCCAGCAGCTTAGGAGTAGGAGCTAATGAAAAACTGTTTTTT. It specifies CASSLGVGANEKLFF.

This clonotype was picked up a small number of times. The gene calls are TRBV29-1 and TRBJ2-3; D might be TRBD1 or TRBD2, each matching 5 bases. V lost 7 bases and J 2 bases, leaving 13 bases between the germline ends. The CDR3 is made up of 13 amino acids. CDR1 and CDR2 (germline): SQVTM, ANQGSEA. The CDR3 reads CSATGTVTDTQYF. CDR3 DNA sequence: TGCAGCGCGACCGGGACGGTCACAGATACGCAGTATTTT.

The chain uses TRBV7-2 and TRBJ1-3, with D uncertain. Germline CDR1 reads SGHTA; CDR2 reads FQGNSA. This CDR3 region has 14 residues. The V end was cut by 1 base, the J end by 1 base, with 5 bases between. CDR3 nucleotides: TGTGCCAGCAGCTTAGTTAGGTCTGGAAACACCATATATTTT. Translation: CASSLVRSGNTIYF.

The genes are TRBV20-1 and TRBJ2-5; D gene unclear. This CDR3 spans 11 amino acids. Germline V CDR1 and CDR2: DFQATT, SNEGSKA (reference sequence). V lost 7 bases, J lost 5 bases, and 11 bases lay in between. CDR3 nucleotide sequence: TGCAGTGTATTCCGGCAGGAGACCCAGTACTTC. The encoded protein is CSVFRQETQYF.

This clonotype has just a few counts. The chain joins TRBV7-9 to TRBJ2-1; D is possibly TRBD1 (6 bases). Germline lookup yields CDR1 SEHNR and CDR2 FQNEAQ (reference sequence). V was shortened by 2 bases and J by 7 bases, with 12 bases between the two germline ends. The CDR3 has 14 residues. The CDR3 DNA reads TGTGCCAGCAGCTTAACGGACAGTTCAAATGAGCAGTTCTTC. Protein product: CASSLTDSSNEQFF. The complete variable domain, with remaining parts taken from reference TRBV7-9 and TRBJ2-1, reads DTGVSQNPRHKITKRGQNVTFRCDPISEHNRLYWYRQTLGQGPEFLTYFQNEAQLEKSRLLSDRFSAERPKGSFSTLEIQRTEQGDSAMYLCASSLTDSSNEQFFGPGTRLTVL.

The rearrangement joins TRBV19 to TRBJ1-3; TRBD1 matches at 10 bases. The J segment lost 0 bases and the V segment lost 6 bases, leaving 11 bases of the junction unmatched. Germline V lookup: CDR1 LNHDA, CDR2 SQIVND (reference sequence). The CDR3 loop spans 18 amino acids. The CDR3 loop is CASSRSRTGGFSGNTIYF. The CDR3 nucleotides are TGTGCCAGTAGCCGCTCCAGGACAGGGGGATTCTCTGGAAACACCATATATTTT.

The V call is TRBV6-1, the J call TRBJ2-2, with 9 bases aligning to TRBD1. The trim removed 8 bases at V and 6 bases at J, leaving 4 bases unmatched. Germline V lookup: CDR1 MNHNS, CDR2 SASEGT. CDR3 size: 13 residues. The CDR3 DNA is TGTGCCAGCCAGGGACAGGGATCCGGGGAGCTGTTTTTT. Its translation: CASQGQGSGELFF.

This rearrangement joins TRBV12-3 or TRBV12-4 to TRBJ2-5; D not certain. CDR3 size: 12 residues. Trimming took 3 bases from V and 4 from J, leaving 6 bases between them. The CDR3 DNA is TGTGCCAGCAGTTTCACAGCAGAGACCCAGTACTTC. Amino acids: CASSFTAETQYF.

This clonotype turned up a few times. The V gene is TRBV15, the J gene TRBJ1-6; D is unresolved. The CDR3 is 14 residues long. The V and J ends lost 4 bases and 4 bases respectively, with 8 bases between them. The germline gives CDR1 LNHNV, CDR2 YYDKDF (reference sequence). CDR3 coding DNA: TGTGCCACCAGCAAGCCGGTGTATAATTCACCCCTCCACTTT. Amino acids: CATSKPVYNSPLHF.

In this sample, this clonotype turned up once. Relative to the germline gene, one junction end is altered; a read error may explain this. The rearrangement links TRBV3-1 to TRBJ1-6; a possible D gene is TRBD1 (5 bases). The germline CDR1 and CDR2 sequences are LGHDT and YNNKEL (reference sequence). The CDR3 consists of 14 residues. The CDR3 nucleotides read TGTGCCAGCAGCCAGGGGGAGTATAATTCACCCCACCACTTT. As protein: CASSQGEYNSPHHF.

The gene calls are TRBV13 and TRBJ1-2; TRBD1 agrees at 9 bases. The CDR3 length is 16 residues. J lost 6 bases, V lost 5 bases, and 13 bases had no gene match. The germline V gene has CDR1 PRHDT and CDR2 FYEKMQ (reference sequence). As DNA, the CDR3 is TGTGCCAGCAGCCCACAACACAGGGGGCTTATCGATGGCTACACCTTC. This gives the protein CASSPQHRGLIDGYTF.

Of note for this clonotype: The junction departs from germline at one end; a sequencing error may be responsible. The V and J genes are TRBV7-6 and TRBJ1-4, with D possibly TRBD1 on 5 matching bases. Per the germline V gene, CDR1 is SGHVS and CDR2 is FNYEAQ. This CDR3 contains 15 residues. Here the CDR3 reads CASSLDTGGDERLFF. Written as DNA, the CDR3 is TGTGCCAGCAGCTTAGACACAGGTGGAGATGAAAGACTGTTTTTT.

This clonotype was detected a few times. The V and J genes are TRBV7-6 and TRBJ2-1; D is uncertain. This CDR3 has 14 residues. With 4 bases removed from V and 5 bases from J, the gap between germline ends came to 12 bases. CDR1 and CDR2 from the germline V gene are SGHVS and FNYEAQ. CDR3 nucleotide sequence: TGTGCCAGCAGCTCCGAACCGGCCCACAATGAGCAGTTCTTC. It translates to CASSSEPAHNEQFF.

This clonotype was counted a few times. The chain has TRBV30 and TRBJ1-1; possibly TRBD1 for D (5 bases). This CDR3 contains 14 residues. Trimming pared 5 bases from V and 4 bases from J, leaving 17 bases between. Germline V gene lookup returns CDR1 GTSNPN and CDR2 SVGIG (reference sequence). The CDR3 is CAWGRDGAGTEAFF. In DNA form, the CDR3 reads TGTGCCTGGGGAAGGGACGGCGCTGGCACTGAAGCTTTCTTT.